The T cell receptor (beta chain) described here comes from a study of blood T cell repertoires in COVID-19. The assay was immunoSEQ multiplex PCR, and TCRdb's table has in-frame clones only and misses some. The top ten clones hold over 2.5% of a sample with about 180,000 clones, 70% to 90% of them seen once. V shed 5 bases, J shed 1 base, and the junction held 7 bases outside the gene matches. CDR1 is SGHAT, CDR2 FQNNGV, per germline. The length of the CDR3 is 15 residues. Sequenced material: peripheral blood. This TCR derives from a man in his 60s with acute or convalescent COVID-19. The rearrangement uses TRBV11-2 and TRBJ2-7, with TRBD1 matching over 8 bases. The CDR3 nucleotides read TGTGCCAGCAGCCAGGGACAGGTAATATCCTACGAGCAGTACTTC. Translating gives CASSQGQVISYEQYF.